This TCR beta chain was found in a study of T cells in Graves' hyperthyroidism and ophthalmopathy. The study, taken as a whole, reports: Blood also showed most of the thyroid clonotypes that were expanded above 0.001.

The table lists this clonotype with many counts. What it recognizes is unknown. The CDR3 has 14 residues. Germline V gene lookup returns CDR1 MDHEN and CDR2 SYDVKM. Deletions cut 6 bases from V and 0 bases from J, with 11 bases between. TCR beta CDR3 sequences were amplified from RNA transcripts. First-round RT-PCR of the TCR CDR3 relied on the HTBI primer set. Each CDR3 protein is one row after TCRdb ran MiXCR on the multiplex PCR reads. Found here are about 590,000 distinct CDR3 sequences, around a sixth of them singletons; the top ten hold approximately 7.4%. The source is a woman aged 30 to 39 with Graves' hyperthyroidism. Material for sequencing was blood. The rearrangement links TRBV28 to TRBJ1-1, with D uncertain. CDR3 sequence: CASSPGFMNTEAFF. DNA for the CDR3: TGTGCCAGCAGCCCGGGGTTTATGAACACTGAAGCTTTCTTT.